The 28 T cell receptor beta chains reported below all come from one sample, sequenced in a study of blood T cell repertoires in COVID-19. Libraries were prepared by immunoSEQ multiplex PCR; TCRdb keeps only in-frame clonotypes and omits some of them. This sample carries some 350,000 clones, over 75% of them seen once, and the ten largest clones take about 2.7%. Sequencing was done on a sample of PBMCs or T cells enriched from blood (not recorded which). The receptors originated from a woman aged 30 to 39 who had recovered from COVID-19.

In DNA, the CDR3 is TGTGCCAGCAGCCCCGAGTTGGGGGGGAACACCATATATTTT. As protein: CASSPELGGNTIYF. The gene calls are TRBV7-9 and TRBJ1-3, with D possibly TRBD1 on 5 matching bases. Germline V gives CDR1 SEHNR, CDR2 FQNEAQ (reference sequence). This CDR3 region has 14 residues. V shed 5 bases and J shed 7 bases, with 15 bases lying between them.

CDR3 sequence: CASGTANTEAFF. Written as DNA, the CDR3 is TGTGCATCCGGGACAGCCAACACTGAAGCTTTCTTT. The V gene is TRBV10-3, the J gene TRBJ1-1, with 7 bases lining up with TRBD1. The CDR3 covers 12 residues. Germline V gene lookup returns CDR1 ENHRY and CDR2 SYGVKD.

The chain couples TRBV6-1 to TRBJ1-4, with a tentative D call TRBD1 (5 bases). CDR1 and CDR2 from the germline V gene are MNHNS and SASEGT. The V and J ends lost 2 bases and 3 bases respectively, with 10 bases between them. This CDR3 region has 15 residues. CDR3: CASSEMAGSNEKLFF. Here the CDR3 DNA reads TGTGCCAGCAGTGAAATGGCAGGGTCTAATGAAAAACTGTTTTTT.

The rearrangement links TRBV4-1 to TRBJ2-7, with D maybe TRBD1 (6 bases). The CDR3 sequence is 15 residues long. From germline, CDR1 is MGHRA and CDR2 YSYEKL. V dropped 1 base and J dropped 3 bases, with 13 bases sitting between them. The CDR3 loop is CASSQGRTGIYEQYF. The CDR3 region has the DNA TGCGCCAGCAGCCAAGGTAGAACAGGGATCTACGAGCAGTACTTC.

This clone was detected only a few times. This chain uses TRBV5-1 with TRBJ1-1, with 9 bases fitting TRBD1. CDR1 is SGHRS and CDR2 is YFSETQ in the germline V gene. CDR3 size: 15 residues. J gave up 4 bases and V 3 bases, and 7 bases lay outside the gene matches. The CDR3, as DNA: TGCGCCAGCAGCTCCGGGGGACAGGGATCCACTGAAGCTTTCTTT. Residues: CASSSGGQGSTEAFF.

This chain connects TRBV27 to TRBJ2-1; 9 bases are shared with TRBD2. Losses at the gene ends were 3 bases for V and 6 bases for J; bases not matched to a gene: 6. The CDR3 has 15 residues. The germline CDR1 and CDR2 sequences are MNHEY and SMNVEV (reference sequence). The CDR3 here is CASSLGRGGLNEQFF. CDR3 nucleotides: TGTGCCAGCAGTTTGGGGCGGGGGGGCCTCAATGAGCAGTTCTTC.

The chain carries TRBV7-9 and TRBJ2-5; possible D gene TRBD2, 5 bases. From germline, CDR1 is SEHNR and CDR2 FQNEAQ (reference sequence). The CDR3 length is 14 residues. Trimming took off 5 bases at V and 5 bases at J, with 15 bases between the two ends. The CDR3 region is CASSAELGRETQYF. The CDR3 bases are TGTGCCAGCAGCGCGGAACTAGGTCGGGAGACCCAGTACTTC.

This sequence joins TRBV19 and TRBJ1-4; no clear D. From germline, CDR1 is LNHDA and CDR2 SQIVND (reference sequence). V dropped 3 bases and J dropped 0 bases, with 5 bases sitting between them. This CDR3 contains 14 residues. The CDR3 region is CASSIAATNEKLFF. In DNA form, the CDR3 reads TGTGCCAGTAGTATTGCGGCAACTAATGAAAAACTGTTTTTT.

The count of this clone is one. The chain has TRBV5-4 and TRBJ2-7; 14 bases line up with TRBD2. J gave up 4 bases and V 0 bases, and 0 bases lay outside the gene matches. Germline assignment: CDR1 SGHNT and CDR2 YYREEE (reference sequence). The CDR3 contains 15 residues. For the CDR3, the DNA is TGTGCCAGCAGCTTGGGACTAGCGGGAGGGTACGAGCAGTACTTC. Protein product: CASSLGLAGGYEQYF.

This sequence joins TRBV7-8 and TRBJ2-6; 8 nucleotides align to TRBD1. Trimming took 5 bases from V and 0 from J; bases not matched to a gene: 18. CDR1 and CDR2 from the germline V gene are SGHVS and FQNEAQ. This CDR3 has 21 residues. The chain's CDR3 is CASSPMGRQGPVSSGANVLTF. The DNA for the CDR3 is TGTGCCAGCAGCCCCATGGGACGACAGGGGCCAGTGAGCTCTGGGGCCAACGTCCTGACTTTC.

V gene TRBV4-2 combines with J gene TRBJ2-2; 12 bases are shared with TRBD1. This CDR3 comprises 15 residues. J lost 7 bases, V lost 11 bases, and 11 bases had no gene match. Per germline, CDR1 LGHNA and CDR2 YNFKEQ. For the CDR3, the DNA is TGTGCCTCCGGTCGGGGACAGGGGGCTGACGGGGAGCTGTTTTTT. It codes for CASGRGQGADGELFF.

The rearrangement links TRBV18 to TRBJ1-2; 7 bases align to TRBD1. V lost 5 bases and J lost 0; bases outside the gene matches: 9. This CDR3 spans 16 amino acids. The germline gives CDR1 KGHSH, CDR2 LQKENI. CDR3: CASSSRDSTSNYGYTF. The DNA of the CDR3 is TGTGCCAGCTCATCCCGGGACAGCACTTCTAACTATGGCTACACCTTC.

This clone has just a few counts. J is TRBJ2-1 and V is TRBV4-1; TRBD2 agrees at 10 bases. V was pared by 0 bases and J by 5 bases, with 13 bases of the junction left unmatched. Germline-derived CDR1 and CDR2 are MGHRA and YSYEKL. CDR3 size: 19 residues. This CDR3 is CASSQDPPDLAGADNEQFF. DNA of the CDR3: TGCGCCAGCAGCCAAGATCCGCCCGATCTAGCGGGAGCCGACAATGAGCAGTTCTTC.

J is TRBJ1-2 and V is TRBV28; D remains unclear. CDR1 and CDR2 from the germline V gene are MDHEN and SYDVKM. V dropped 2 bases and J dropped 7 bases, with 17 bases sitting between them. The length of the CDR3 is 15 residues. This CDR3 reads CASSLGGPRTLGYTF. CDR3 nucleotide sequence: TGTGCCAGCAGTTTAGGCGGACCGCGGACTCTTGGCTACACCTTC.

The genes are TRBV18 and TRBJ1-6, with 8 bases matching TRBD1. Trimming removed 6 bases from V and 9 bases from J; junction bases left unmatched: 10. Germline CDR1 is KGHSH and CDR2 is LQKENI. The CDR3 is 15 residues long. The CDR3 nucleotides are TGTGCCAGCTCGACAGGGGCACAAGGTGGTTCACCCCTCCACTTT. This translates into CASSTGAQGGSPLHF.

The gene calls are TRBV6-4 and TRBJ1-1, with D unclear. The CDR3 totals 13 residues. CDR1 MRHNA and CDR2 SNTAGT come from the germline V gene. Trimming stripped 2 bases from V and 7 bases from J, with 11 bases between. CDR3 protein: CASSDVLGSEAFF. As DNA, the CDR3 is TGTGCCAGCAGTGACGTGTTGGGGAGTGAAGCTTTCTTT.

The V call is TRBV1, the J call TRBJ2-5; the table assigns TRBD2, which was not confirmed against the DNA. TRBV1 is shown as a pseudogene. The length of the CDR3 is 15 residues. The CDR3 region is CTSSQEWLAPRFKYF. In DNA, the CDR3 is TGCACCAGCAGCCAAGAATGGCTAGCCCCCAGGTTTAAATACTTC.

The chain combines TRBV5-1 with TRBJ2-5; TRBD2 might be the D (6 bases). The V end lost 2 bases, the J end lost 5 bases, and 16 bases lay between the germline ends. Germline-derived CDR1 and CDR2 are SGHRS and YFSETQ. The CDR3 is 15 residues long. CDR3 coding DNA: TGCGCCAGCAGCTTTACGGACTATTCGAAGGAGACCCAGTACTTC. It translates to CASSFTDYSKETQYF.

To note about this clone: The sample holds other DNA sequences that translate to the same CDR3. The chain joins TRBV3-1 (or the pseudogene TRBV3-2) to TRBJ1-5; 8 bases match TRBD1. CDR1 and CDR2 from the germline V gene are LGHDT and YNNKEL (reference sequence). With V trimmed by 6 bases and J by 4 bases, 2 bases remained unmatched. The CDR3 spans 13 residues. CDR3 residues: CASSRQGNQPQHF. The CDR3 bases are TGTGCCAGCAGTCGACAGGGGAATCAGCCCCAGCATTTT.

The chain has TRBV3-1 (or the pseudogene TRBV3-2) and TRBJ2-7, with D tentatively TRBD2 (6 bases). In germline, CDR1 is LGHDT, CDR2 YNNKEL (reference sequence). Deletions cut 4 bases from V and 1 base from J, with 20 bases between. CDR3 length equals 17 residues. CDR3 sequence reads: CASSPWAPGLRSYEQYF. The CDR3 nucleotides are TGTGCCAGCAGCCCGTGGGCCCCGGGACTTCGTTCCTACGAGCAGTACTTC.

In DNA form, the CDR3 reads TGCAGCGTTGAATATCGTACTAGCGGGAATAACAATGAGCAGTTCTTC. This codes for CSVEYRTSGNNNEQFF. The genes are TRBV29-1 and TRBJ2-1, with 10 nucleotides matching TRBD2. This CDR3 is 16 amino acids long. Per the germline V gene, CDR1 is SQVTM and CDR2 is ANQGSEA. V shed 2 bases, J shed 5 bases, and the junction held 9 bases outside the gene matches.

The genes are TRBV27 and TRBJ2-5; 9 nucleotides match TRBD1. CDR1 and CDR2 from the germline V gene are MNHEY and SMNVEV (reference sequence). CDR3 length: 13 amino acids. Losses at the gene ends were 6 bases for V and 5 bases for J; bases not matched to a gene: 4. The CDR3 sequence is CASRSTGGETQYF. CDR3 DNA: TGTGCCAGCAGATCGACAGGGGGGGAGACCCAGTACTTC.

The chain has TRBV27 and TRBJ1-5; TRBD1 is a possible D gene (5 bases). In germline, CDR1 is MNHEY, CDR2 SMNVEV (reference sequence). The CDR3 extends over 18 amino acids. V lost 4 bases to trimming and J lost 0 bases, with 19 bases between them. The CDR3 sequence: CASSSSRVGIYSNQPQHF. Written as DNA, the CDR3 is TGTGCCAGCAGTTCAAGCAGGGTGGGGATCTATAGCAATCAGCCCCAGCATTTT.

V and J are TRBV5-4 and TRBJ2-2; D might be TRBD1 (5 bases). V shed 0 bases and J shed 7 bases, with 13 bases lying between them. The CDR3 is 15 residues long. Per germline, CDR1 SGHNT and CDR2 YYREEE (reference sequence). The CDR3 loop reads CASSLEQGQGGELFF. The CDR3 coding sequence is TGTGCCAGCAGCTTGGAGCAGGGTCAGGGCGGGGAGCTGTTTTTT.

The rearrangement uses TRBV27 and TRBJ2-7; 7 bases are a match to TRBD2. The V and J ends lost 2 bases and 3 bases, in that order; junction bases with no gene match: 13. This CDR3 has 17 residues. Germline V lookup: CDR1 MNHEY, CDR2 SMNVEV (reference sequence). DNA of the CDR3: TGTGCCAGCAGTTTAAGGGTCTGGGCGGGAGAGAACTACGAGCAGTACTTC. Translated: CASSLRVWAGENYEQYF.

This chain uses TRBV28 with TRBJ2-1; D gene unclear. Per the germline V gene, CDR1 is MDHEN and CDR2 is SYDVKM. The CDR3 is 12 residues long. The V gene lost 10 bases and the J gene lost 0 bases, with 7 bases spanning the gap. The CDR3 loop is CAILSSYNEQFF. CDR3 bases: TGTGCCATACTAAGCTCCTACAATGAGCAGTTCTTC.

J is TRBJ2-3 and V is TRBV4-2; 7 nucleotides agree with TRBD2. Germline CDR1 is LGHNA and CDR2 is YNFKEQ. V lost 0 bases to trimming and J lost 9 bases; unmatched junction nucleotides: 6. This CDR3 is 14 amino acids long. Here the CDR3 reads CASSQDGGLPTQYF. CDR3 DNA: TGTGCCAGCAGCCAAGATGGGGGACTACCCACGCAGTATTTT.

This clone was found once. V and J are TRBV5-1 and TRBJ2-7; TRBD2 is a possible D gene (7 bases). In germline, CDR1 is SGHRS, CDR2 YFSETQ. The CDR3 length is 17 residues. Trimming removed 3 bases from V and 3 bases from J, with 22 bases in between. The CDR3: CASSWDSDSGELYEQYF. The CDR3 nucleotides are TGCGCCAGCAGCTGGGACTCGGACAGCGGGGAACTCTACGAGCAGTACTTC.